This entry concerns a single TCR beta chain. Its specificity is not known. The entry originates in a study of shared clonotypes between healthy human individuals. Broader study findings: Non-shared clonotypes were found to have lower generation probabilities than the clonotypes that were shared by all four of the sorted-subset donors. Naive subsets tended to show greater estimated richness than memory subsets. Collection of samples was limited to blood; tissue repertoires likely differ.

CDR3 length equals 15 residues. Trimming at V came to 5 bases and at J to 6 bases, leaving 10 bases not matched to a gene. Germline V gene sequence: CDR1 SGHAT, CDR2 FQNNGV. Sequencing was at deep level. Libraries were prepared by immunoSEQ multiplex PCR; TCRdb keeps only in-frame clonotypes and omits some of them. The sample yields approximately 1,500,000 clones, nearly 99% seen once. This clonotype was sampled from a young man in good health. Sequencing was performed on naive CD4+ T cells sorted from blood. The subset here: CD45RA+ positively selected. The chain has TRBV11-2 and TRBJ2-7; 10 bases agree with TRBD2. CDR3 residues: CASSLLAGEGFEQYF. DNA for the CDR3: TGTGCCAGCAGCCTCCTAGCGGGAGAAGGGTTCGAGCAGTACTTC. Looking up the rest from reference TRBV11-2 and TRBJ2-7 gives the full variable domain: EAGVAQSPRYKIIEKRQSVAFWCNPISGHATLYWYQQILGQGPKLLIQFQNNGVVDDSQLPKDRFSAERLKGVDSTLKIQPAKLEDSAVYLCASSLLAGEGFEQYFGPGTRLTVT.